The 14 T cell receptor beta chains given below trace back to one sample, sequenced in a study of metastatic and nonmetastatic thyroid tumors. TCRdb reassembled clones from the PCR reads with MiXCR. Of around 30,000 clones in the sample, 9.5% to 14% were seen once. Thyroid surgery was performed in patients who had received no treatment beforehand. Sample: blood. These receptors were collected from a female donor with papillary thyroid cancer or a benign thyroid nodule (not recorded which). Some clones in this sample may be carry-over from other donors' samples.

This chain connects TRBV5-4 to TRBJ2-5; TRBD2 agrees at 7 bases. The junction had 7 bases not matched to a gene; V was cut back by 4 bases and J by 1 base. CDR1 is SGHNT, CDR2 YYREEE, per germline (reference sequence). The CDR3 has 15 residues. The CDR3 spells CASSPSGDGQETQYF. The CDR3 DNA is TGTGCCAGCAGCCCGAGCGGGGACGGCCAAGAGACCCAGTACTTC.

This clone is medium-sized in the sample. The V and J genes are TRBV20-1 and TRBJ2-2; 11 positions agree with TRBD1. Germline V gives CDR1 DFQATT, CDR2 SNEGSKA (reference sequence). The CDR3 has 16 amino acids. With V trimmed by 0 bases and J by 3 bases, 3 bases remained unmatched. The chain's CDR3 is CSARDRDRGDTGELFF. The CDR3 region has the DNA TGCAGTGCTAGAGATAGGGACAGGGGGGACACCGGGGAGCTGTTTTTT.

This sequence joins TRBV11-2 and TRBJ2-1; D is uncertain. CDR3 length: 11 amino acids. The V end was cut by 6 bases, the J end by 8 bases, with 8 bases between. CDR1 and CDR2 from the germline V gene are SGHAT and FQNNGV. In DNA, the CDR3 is TGTGCCAGCAGGCTGTTCGATGAGCAGTTCTTC. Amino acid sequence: CASRLFDEQFF.

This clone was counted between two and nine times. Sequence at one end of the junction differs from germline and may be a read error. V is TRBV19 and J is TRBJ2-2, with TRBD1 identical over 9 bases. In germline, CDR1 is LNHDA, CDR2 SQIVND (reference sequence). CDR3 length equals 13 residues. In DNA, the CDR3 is TGTGCCTCGAACAGGGGGCACACCGGGGAGCTGGTTTTT. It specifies CASNRGHTGELVF.

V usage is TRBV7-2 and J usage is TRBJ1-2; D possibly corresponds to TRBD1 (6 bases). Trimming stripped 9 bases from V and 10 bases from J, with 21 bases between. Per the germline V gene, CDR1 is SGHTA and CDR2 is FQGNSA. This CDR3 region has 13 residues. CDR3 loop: CASSPRDISVYTF. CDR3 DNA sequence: TGTGCCAGTAGCCCGCGGGACATCAGTGTCTACACCTTC. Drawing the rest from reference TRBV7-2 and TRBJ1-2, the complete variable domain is GAGVSQSPSNKVTEKGKDVELRCDPISGHTALYWYRQSLGQGLEFLIYFQGNSAPDKSGLPSDRFSAERTGGSVSTLTIQRTQQEDSAVYLCASSPRDISVYTFGSGTRLTVV.

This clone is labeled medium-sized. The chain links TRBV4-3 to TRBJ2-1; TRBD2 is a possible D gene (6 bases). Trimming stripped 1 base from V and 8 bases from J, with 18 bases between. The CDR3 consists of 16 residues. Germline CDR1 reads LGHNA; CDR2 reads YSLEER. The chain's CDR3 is CASSQGSQGGVDEQFF. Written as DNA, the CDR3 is TGCGCCAGCAGCCAAGGATCCCAGGGCGGGGTGGATGAGCAGTTCTTC.

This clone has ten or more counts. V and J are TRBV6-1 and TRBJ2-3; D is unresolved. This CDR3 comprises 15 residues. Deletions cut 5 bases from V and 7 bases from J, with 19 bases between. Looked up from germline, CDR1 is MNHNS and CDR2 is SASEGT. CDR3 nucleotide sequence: TGTGCCAGCAGTATCCGGGCACCAGTAACAAATACGCAGTATTTT. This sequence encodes CASSIRAPVTNTQYF.

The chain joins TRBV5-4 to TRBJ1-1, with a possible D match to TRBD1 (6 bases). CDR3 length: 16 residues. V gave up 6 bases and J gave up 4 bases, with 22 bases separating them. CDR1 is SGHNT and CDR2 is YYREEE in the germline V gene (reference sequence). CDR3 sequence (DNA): TGTGCCAGCACCCCGGGAAGGGCAGGGGTATCCACTGAAGCTTTCTTT. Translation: CASTPGRAGVSTEAFF.

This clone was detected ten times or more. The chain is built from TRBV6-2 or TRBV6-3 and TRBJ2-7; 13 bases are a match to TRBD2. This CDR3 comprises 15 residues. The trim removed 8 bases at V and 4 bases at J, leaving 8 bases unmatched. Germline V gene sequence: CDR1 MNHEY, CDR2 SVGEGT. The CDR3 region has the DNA TGTGCCAGCTCCCCGAGACTAGCGGGAGGTTACGAGCAGTACTTC. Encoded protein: CASSPRLAGGYEQYF.

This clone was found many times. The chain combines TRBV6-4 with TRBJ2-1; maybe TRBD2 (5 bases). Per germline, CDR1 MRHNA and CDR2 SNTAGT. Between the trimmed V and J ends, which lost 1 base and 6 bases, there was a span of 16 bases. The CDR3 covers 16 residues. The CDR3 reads CASSDWRAAGGNEQFF. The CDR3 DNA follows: TGTGCCAGCAGTGACTGGAGAGCGGCTGGAGGCAATGAGCAGTTCTTC.

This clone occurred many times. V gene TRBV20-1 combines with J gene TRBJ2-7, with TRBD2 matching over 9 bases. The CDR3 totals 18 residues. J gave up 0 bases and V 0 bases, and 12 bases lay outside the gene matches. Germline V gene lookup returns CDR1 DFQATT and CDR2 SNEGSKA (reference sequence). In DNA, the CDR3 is TGCAGTGCTAGAGATCTGGATGCCCCTAGCGGGAACTCCTACGAGCAGTACTTC. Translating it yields CSARDLDAPSGNSYEQYF.

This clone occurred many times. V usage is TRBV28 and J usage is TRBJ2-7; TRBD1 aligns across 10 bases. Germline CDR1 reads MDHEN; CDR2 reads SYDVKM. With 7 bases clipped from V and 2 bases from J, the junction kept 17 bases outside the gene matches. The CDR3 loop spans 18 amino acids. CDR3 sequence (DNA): TGTGCCAGCATGGGAGGAGGGACAGGGGCGTTATGGACCTACGAGCAGTACTTC. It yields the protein CASMGGGTGALWTYEQYF. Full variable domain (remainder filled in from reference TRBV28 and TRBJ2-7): DVKVTQSSRYLVKRTGEKVFLECVQDMDHENMFWYRQDPGLGLRLIYFSYDVKMKEKGDIPEGYSVSREKKERFSLILESASTNQTSMYLCASMGGGTGALWTYEQYFGPGTRLTVT.

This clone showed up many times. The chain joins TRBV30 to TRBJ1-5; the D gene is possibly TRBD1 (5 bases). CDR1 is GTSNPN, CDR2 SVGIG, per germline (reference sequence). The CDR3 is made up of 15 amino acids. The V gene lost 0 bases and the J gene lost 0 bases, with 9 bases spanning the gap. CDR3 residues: CAWSVADSSNQPQHF. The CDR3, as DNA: TGTGCCTGGAGTGTTGCCGACAGTAGCAATCAGCCCCAGCATTTT.

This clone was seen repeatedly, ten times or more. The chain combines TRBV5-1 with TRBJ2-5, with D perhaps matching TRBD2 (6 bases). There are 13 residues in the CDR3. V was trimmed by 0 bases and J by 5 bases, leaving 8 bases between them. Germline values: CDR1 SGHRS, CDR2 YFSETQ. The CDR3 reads CASSLAGGETQYF. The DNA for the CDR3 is TGCGCCAGCAGCTTGGCTGGGGGGGAGACCCAGTACTTC.